Presented here are 9 T cell receptor beta chains from one specimen sequenced in a study of shared T cell receptors in the human thymus. Assay used: immunoSEQ multiplex PCR; TCRdb lists only in-frame clones, some missing. The sample records about 660,000 clones, more than 70% being singletons. A further study also used this sample, focusing on human thymus T cells.

Source material: thymocytes. Receptors originate from a boy younger than two with a congenital heart defect.

This chain uses TRBV28 with TRBJ2-7; D not certain. Germline V lookup: CDR1 MDHEN, CDR2 SYDVKM. Trimming took 6 bases from V and 3 from J, leaving 15 bases between them. The CDR3 length is 14 residues. This CDR3 is CASRRVYTDYEQYF. CDR3 in DNA: TGTGCCAGCAGACGGGTCTACACCGACTACGAGCAGTACTTC. Looking up the rest from reference TRBV28 and TRBJ2-7 gives the full variable domain: DVKVTQSSRYLVKRTGEKVFLECVQDMDHENMFWYRQDPGLGLRLIYFSYDVKMKEKGDIPEGYSVSREKKERFSLILESASTNQTSMYLCASRRVYTDYEQYFGPGTRLTVT.

The chain couples TRBV4-2 to TRBJ2-5; 10 bases match TRBD2. Per the germline V gene, CDR1 is LGHNA and CDR2 is YNFKEQ. The trim removed 3 bases at V and 7 bases at J, leaving 5 bases unmatched. CDR3 size: 14 residues. The CDR3 region has the DNA TGTGCCAGCAGCCATCAACTAGCGGGGTGGACCCAGTACTTC. Protein: CASSHQLAGWTQYF.

The J gene is TRBJ1-5, the V gene TRBV19; TRBD1 matches 10 bases. The CDR3 covers 15 residues. Germline loops: CDR1 LNHDA, CDR2 SQIVND (reference sequence). V dropped 11 bases and J dropped 0; count of bases not matched to a gene: 7. This CDR3 is CAGGTGASSNQPQHF. The CDR3 bases are TGTGCCGGTGGGACAGGGGCCTCTAGCAATCAGCCCCAGCATTTT.

This clone came up once. The chain combines TRBV15 with TRBJ2-3; TRBD1 agrees at 7 bases. Germline values: CDR1 LNHNV, CDR2 YYDKDF (reference sequence). This CDR3 spans 20 amino acids. J lost 0 bases, V lost 5 bases, and 20 bases had no gene match. The CDR3 DNA is TGTGCCACCAGCGGAATACGCCGGGACAGATATCCATCTAGCACAGATACGCAGTATTTT. It codes for CATSGIRRDRYPSSTDTQYF. Looking up the rest from reference TRBV15 and TRBJ2-3 gives the full variable domain: DAMVIQNPRYQVTQFGKPVTLSCSQTLNHNVMYWYQQKSSQAPKLLFHYYDKDFNNEADTPDNFQSRRPNTSFCFLDIRSPGLGDTAMYLCATSGIRRDRYPSSTDTQYFGPGTRLTVL.

The V gene is TRBV5-5, the J gene TRBJ2-1, with TRBD2 as a possible D gene (6 bases). CDR3 length: 15 amino acids. Per germline, CDR1 SGHKS and CDR2 YYEKEE (reference sequence). V was shortened by 4 bases and J by 8 bases, with 19 bases between the two germline ends. CDR3 region: CASSHPGLTSDEQFF. CDR3 coding DNA: TGTGCCAGCAGCCATCCGGGACTGACCAGCGATGAGCAGTTCTTC.

The chain is built from TRBV7-9 and TRBJ1-4; TRBD1 matches at 10 bases. Germline CDR1 and CDR2: SEHNR and FQNEAQ (reference sequence). V shed 3 bases and J 7 bases; nucleotides not matched to a gene: 5. The CDR3 totals 15 residues. The chain's CDR3 is CASSFRQGAGEKLFF. CDR3 nucleotides: TGTGCCAGCAGCTTCAGACAGGGGGCTGGTGAAAAACTGTTTTTT. Combining the CDR3 with reference TRBV7-9 and TRBJ1-4 gives the whole variable domain DTGVSQNPRHKITKRGQNVTFRCDPISEHNRLYWYRQTLGQGPEFLTYFQNEAQLEKSRLLSDRFSAERPKGSFSTLEIQRTEQGDSAMYLCASSFRQGAGEKLFFGSGTQLSVL.

Notes on this clone: Other DNA sequences in this specimen translate into the identical CDR3. This CDR3 reads CASSPGQHNSPLHF. The CDR3 DNA sequence: TGTGCCAGCAGCCCGGGACAGCATAATTCACCCCTCCACTTT. V gene TRBV7-6 combines with J gene TRBJ1-6; 7 nucleotides match TRBD1. With V trimmed by 5 bases and J by 5 bases, 3 bases remained unmatched. Per the germline V gene, CDR1 is SGHVS and CDR2 is FNYEAQ. This CDR3 is 14 amino acids long.

V is TRBV9 and J is TRBJ1-2; D unresolved. CDR1 is SGDLS, CDR2 YYNGEE, per germline. V was pared by 4 bases and J by 3 bases, with 13 bases between. The length of the CDR3 is 14 residues. CDR3 amino acids: CASSRSYRDYGYTF. The CDR3 DNA sequence: TGTGCCAGCAGCCGTTCCTACCGGGACTATGGCTACACCTTC.

The chain's CDR3 is CASSYSGAVNTEAFF. The CDR3 nucleotides read TGTGCCAGCAGTTACTCGGGGGCGGTGAACACTGAAGCTTTCTTT. The chain carries TRBV6-5 and TRBJ1-1, with TRBD1 as a possible D gene (6 bases). The CDR3 extends over 15 amino acids. The V gene lost 0 bases and the J gene lost 0 bases, with 8 bases spanning the gap. Germline V gene data show CDR1 as MNHEY and CDR2 as SVGAGI.